This paragraph covers one T cell receptor beta chain sequence. Its antigen remains unidentified. Data came from immunoSEQ multiplex PCR; TCRdb stores just in-frame clones and leaves some out. Here the sample spans 12,000 or so clones, 85% to 90% being singletons. Trimming at V came to 7 bases and at J to 6 bases, leaving 12 bases not matched to a gene. The CDR3 length is 15 residues. From germline, CDR1 is SQVTM and CDR2 ANQGSEA. This specimen comes from a study of chemoradiotherapy in HPV16-positive cancers. Study-wide results and caveats: Functional assays defining HPV-specific T cells used only a couple of HPV16-positive patients.

This TCR derives from a human donor with HPV-associated anogenital cancer. This sequence joins TRBV29-1 and TRBJ2-1; 10 positions agree with TRBD2. The material was blood, obtained from a patient who underwent chemoradiotherapy. Here the CDR3 DNA reads TGCAGCGCCCGGGAAGCGGGGGGGCCTCCCAATGAGCAGTTCTTC. This translates into CSAREAGGPPNEQFF.